A selection of T cell receptor beta chains follows, all from one sample in a study of cytotoxic CD8 clonotypes in ibrutinib-treated CLL. Libraries were prepared by immunoSEQ multiplex PCR; TCRdb keeps only in-frame clonotypes and omits some of them. The data hold 9,500 to 15,000 clones, with around two thirds observed a single time. The source material was PBMCs, sampled before ibrutinib treatment. These receptors were collected from a human donor with chronic lymphocytic leukemia. Both conserved end residues are part of each CDR3. A D gene is named only where the DNA matches it firmly. Clone size appears in some rows only: once, few, many, or a class for an expanded clone.

TRBV19,TRBJ1-4,few,NA,CASSVKTLRDEKLFF,TGTGCCAGTAGTGTGAAAACTCTCCGAGATGAAAAACTGTTTTTT
TRBV2,TRBJ2-7,NA,TRBD1,CASRKGRIGQGLTYEQYF,TGTGCCAGCAGAAAGGGCCGTATAGGACAGGGGCTAACCTACGAGCAGTACTTC
TRBV6-1,TRBJ2-7,NA,NA,CASMGQPSYEQYF,TGTGCCAGCATGGGCCAGCCGTCCTACGAGCAGTACTTC
TRBV27,TRBJ2-7,few,NA,CASSSLPNSPYEQYF,TGTGCCAGCAGCTCACTCCCAAATAGTCCCTACGAGCAGTACTTC
TRBV19,TRBJ2-5,few,NA,CASSADTKGTQYF,TGTGCCAGTAGTGCGGACACGAAGGGGACCCAGTACTTC
TRBV18,TRBJ2-1,NA,NA,CATAGGISDEQFF,TGTGCCACCGCAGGGGGGATTAGCGATGAGCAGTTCTTC
TRBV15,TRBJ1-3,once,NA,CATSRTREGRGNTIYF,TGTGCCACCAGCAGAACCAGGGAGGGAAGAGGAAACACCATATATTTT
TRBV19,TRBJ1-6,NA,NA,CASNLVAGAYNSPLHF,TGTGCCAGTAACCTCGTGGCAGGGGCATATAATTCACCCCTCCACTTT
TRBV6-1,TRBJ2-1,NA,TRBD2,CASSAKTGGFYNEQFF,TGTGCCAGCAGTGCCAAAACGGGGGGGTTCTACAATGAGCAGTTCTTC
TRBV7-3,TRBJ2-6,once,NA,CASSPTRDRANVLTF,TGTGCCAGCAGCCCCACACGGGACAGGGCCAACGTCCTGACTTTC
TRBV6-1,TRBJ1-1,NA,NA,CASSWARGTEAFF,TGTGCCAGCAGTTGGGCCAGGGGCACTGAAGCTTTCTTT
TRBV7-9,TRBJ1-5,few,TRBD1,CASSAGTGSNSNQPQHF,TGTGCCAGCAGCGCCGGGACAGGGAGCAATAGCAATCAGCCCCAGCATTTT
TRBV2,TRBJ2-7,NA,NA,CASSTSGREKYEQYF,TGTGCCAGCAGTACCTCGGGGAGAGAGAAATACGAGCAGTACTTC
TRBV7-6,TRBJ1-3,NA,NA,CASSADSSGNTIYF,TGTGCCAGCAGCGCGGATAGCTCTGGAAACACCATATATTTT
TRBV28,TRBJ2-7,large,NA,CASSLPGAAGLYEQYF,TGTGCCAGCAGTTTGCCGGGGGCGGCAGGGCTGTACGAGCAGTACTTC
TRBV19,TRBJ2-7,NA,NA,CASSSPGLPTYEQYF,TGTGCCAGTAGTTCCCCGGGACTCCCCACCTACGAGCAGTACTTC
TRBV6-5,TRBJ1-4,NA,NA,CASSYGGIAEKLFF,TGTGCCAGCAGTTACGGGGGGATAGCTGAAAAACTGTTTTTT
TRBV7-3,TRBJ1-1,few,NA,CASSRTGTSTEAFF,TGTGCCAGCAGTAGAACAGGGACGAGCACTGAAGCTTTCTTT
TRBV4-2,TRBJ2-2,NA,TRBD2,CASSQDGGASTGELFF,TGTGCCAGCAGCCAAGACGGGGGGGCGAGTACCGGGGAGCTGTTTTTT
TRBV25-1,TRBJ2-7,NA,TRBD1,CASSESPGQGFHEQYF,TGTGCCAGCAGTGAATCGCCGGGACAGGGGTTCCACGAGCAGTACTTC
TRBV29-1,TRBJ2-1,NA,TRBD2,CSVEESKGGTSYNEQFF,TGCAGCGTTGAAGAAAGTAAGGGAGGGACGAGTTACAATGAGCAGTTCTTC
TRBV4-3,TRBJ2-2,NA,NA,CASSQGAGNTGELFF,TGCGCCAGCAGCCAAGGTGCGGGGAACACCGGGGAGCTGTTTTTT
TRBV29-1,TRBJ1-1,NA,NA,CSGNLRVGSTEAFF,TGCAGCGGAAACCTCAGAGTGGGTAGCACTGAAGCTTTCTTT
TRBV29-1,TRBJ2-7,few,TRBD1,CSARTGVGEQYF,TGCAGCGCAAGGACAGGGGTGGGCGAGCAGTACTTC
TRBV6-5,TRBJ2-7,NA,NA,CASSYWRDEQYF,TGTGCCAGCAGTTACTGGCGAGACGAGCAGTACTTC
TRBV19,TRBJ2-3,NA,TRBD1,CACRQGANTQYF,TGTGCCTGCAGACAGGGGGCTAATACGCAGTATTTT
TRBV9,TRBJ2-2,NA,TRBD1,CASSEGAANTGELFF,TGTGCCAGCAGTGAGGGGGCGGCGAACACCGGGGAGCTGTTTTTT
TRBV6-6,TRBJ2-1,NA,NA,CASSPSQVGYNEQFF,TGTGCCAGCAGTCCTAGCCAGGTGGGCTACAATGAGCAGTTCTTC
TRBV18,TRBJ2-5,NA,TRBD2,CASSPSLAGTQETQYF,TGTGCCAGCTCACCAAGTCTAGCGGGGACCCAAGAGACCCAGTACTTC
TRBV29-1,TRBJ2-1,NA,TRBD2,CSVERRGGRYNEQFF,TGCAGCGTTGAACGGCGGGGGGGCCGTTACAATGAGCAGTTCTTC
TRBV9,TRBJ2-3,NA,NA,CASSAGFGRGDTQYF,TGTGCCAGCAGCGCGGGATTCGGGCGGGGAGATACGCAGTATTTT
TRBV7-3,TRBJ2-3,NA,NA,CASSLSGGTDTQYF,TGTGCCAGCAGCTTAAGCGGGGGCACAGATACGCAGTATTTT
TRBV18,TRBJ2-7,NA,NA,CASSTLGTSEQYF,TGTGCCAGCTCCACCTTAGGGACGAGCGAGCAGTACTTC
TRBV19,TRBJ2-3,NA,TRBD1,CATYSGTGGFTDTQYF,TGTGCCACCTATTCCGGGACAGGGGGGTTCACAGATACGCAGTATTTT
TRBV11-2,TRBJ1-2,NA,NA,CASSFLGRNYGYTF,TGTGCCAGCAGCTTCCTCGGACGGAACTATGGCTACACCTTC
TRBV4-1,TRBJ2-1,NA,TRBD1,CASSQSKVRGPAEQFF,TGCGCCAGCAGCCAGAGTAAGGTCAGGGGGCCTGCTGAGCAGTTCTTC
TRBV7-9,TRBJ2-7,NA,NA,CASSSRAFTYEQYF,TGTGCCAGCAGCTCCAGGGCATTTACCTACGAGCAGTACTTC
TRBV28,TRBJ1-2,few,NA,CASSFGRGYTF,TGTGCCAGCAGTTTCGGGAGAGGCTACACCTTC
TRBV11-3,TRBJ2-7,few,NA,CASSLGFVYEQYF,TGTGCCAGCAGCTTAGGGTTTGTCTACGAGCAGTACTTC
TRBV10-3,TRBJ2-7,few,NA,CAISPLGSYEQYF,TGTGCCATCAGTCCTTTAGGCAGCTACGAGCAGTACTTC
TRBV5-4,TRBJ1-4,NA,NA,CASSPRPSEKLFF,TGTGCCAGCAGCCCCCGTCCGAGTGAAAAACTGTTTTTT
TRBV9,TRBJ2-2,once,NA,CASSVVRVGGELFF,TGTGCCAGCAGCGTAGTTAGGGTCGGCGGGGAGCTGTTTTTT
TRBV5-1,TRBJ1-5,NA,NA,CASSPAGGNQPQHF,TGCGCCAGCAGCCCCGCGGGGGGGAACCAGCCCCAGCATTTT
TRBV19,TRBJ1-1,NA,NA,CVSSIHPGAGTEAFF,TGTGTCAGTAGTATTCATCCGGGGGCGGGCACTGAAGCTTTCTTT
TRBV18,TRBJ1-1,NA,TRBD1,CASSPTDRANTEAFF,TGTGCCAGCTCACCTACGGACAGGGCGAACACTGAAGCTTTCTTT
TRBV28,TRBJ2-5,NA,NA,CASSLGGGTLRTQYF,TGTGCCAGCAGTTTAGGCGGGGGCACGCTCCGGACCCAGTACTTC
TRBV7-2,TRBJ2-7,NA,TRBD1,CASSAQGQVSYEQYF,TGTGCCAGCAGCGCCCAGGGACAGGTCTCCTACGAGCAGTACTTC
TRBV27,TRBJ2-5,few,NA,CASRLALSGGETQYF,TGTGCCAGCCGTTTGGCCCTCAGCGGCGGCGAGACCCAGTACTTC
TRBV5-1,TRBJ1-1,NA,TRBD1,CASTPTGGTEAFF,TGCGCCAGCACCCCTACAGGGGGCACTGAAGCTTTCTTT
TRBV19,TRBJ1-1,NA,NA,CASSMSVGAPNTEAFF,TGTGCCAGTAGTATGTCTGTGGGGGCGCCGAACACTGAAGCTTTCTTT
TRBV18,TRBJ2-7,NA,NA,CASSLLGLGSEQYF,TGTGCCAGCTCACTCTTGGGGCTAGGATCCGAGCAGTACTTC
TRBV5-1,TRBJ2-7,NA,TRBD2,CASSLINPLAGAHEQYF,TGCGCCAGCAGCTTAATCAACCCACTAGCGGGAGCCCACGAGCAGTACTTC
TRBV30,TRBJ2-7,few,NA,CAWGGPKSSYEQYF,TGTGCCTGGGGGGGGCCGAAGAGCTCCTACGAGCAGTACTTC
TRBV4-2,TRBJ1-2,NA,NA,CASSQQTANYGYTF,TGTGCCAGCAGCCAACAGACAGCTAACTATGGCTACACCTTC
TRBV4-1,TRBJ2-6,NA,NA,CASSQSMRQLNSGANVLTF,TGCGCCAGCAGCCAATCCATGAGGCAGCTCAACTCTGGGGCCAACGTCCTGACTTTC